These 7 T cell receptor beta chains originate from one sample sequenced in a study of T cell responses to AZD1222 COVID-19 vaccine. Profiled with immunoSEQ multiplex PCR; TCRdb holds only in-frame clones, not every one. The data show 150,000 to 180,000 clones, roughly nine tenths seen once. Sequencing was performed on peripheral blood, taken on day 0 of MenACWY control vaccination. The source of these receptors is an adult in good health.

This sequence joins TRBV29-1 and TRBJ1-5; TRBD1 is a possible D gene (5 bases). There are 13 residues in the CDR3. Germline V CDR1 and CDR2: SQVTM, ANQGSEA. V lost 6 bases to trimming and J lost 0 bases, with 9 bases between them. The CDR3 coding sequence is TGCAGCGTGGCCCAGGGTAGCAATCAGCCCCAGCATTTT. This codes for CSVAQGSNQPQHF. The full variable domain, its missing parts supplied by reference TRBV29-1 and TRBJ1-5, is SAVISQKPSRDICQRGTSLTIQCQVDSQVTMMFWYRQQPGQSLTLIATANQGSEATYESGFVIDKFPISRPNLTFSTLTVSNMSPEDSSIYLCSVAQGSNQPQHFGDGTRLSIL.

The V and J genes are TRBV4-3 and TRBJ2-1; the D gene is possibly TRBD2 (6 bases). This CDR3 comprises 13 residues. V shed 0 bases and J shed 6 bases, with 6 bases lying between them. Per germline, CDR1 LGHNA and CDR2 YSLEER. CDR3 protein: CASSQEGGNEQFF. The CDR3 region has the DNA TGCGCCAGCAGCCAAGAGGGGGGCAATGAGCAGTTCTTC.

The CDR3 loop reads CASRGEGQPQHF. The CDR3 nucleotides are TGTGCCAGTAGGGGAGAGGGGCAGCCCCAGCATTTT. The rearrangement uses TRBV19 and TRBJ1-5; possibly TRBD1 for D (5 bases). The ends were cut back, 6 bases at V and 7 bases at J, with 10 bases in the middle. This CDR3 is 12 amino acids long. From germline, CDR1 is LNHDA and CDR2 SQIVND (reference sequence).

V gene TRBV11-2 combines with J gene TRBJ1-3; D is possibly TRBD1 (6 bases). V was trimmed by 4 bases and J by 3 bases, leaving 10 bases between them. This CDR3 contains 14 residues. Looked up from germline, CDR1 is SGHAT and CDR2 is FQNNGV. Here the CDR3 DNA reads TGTGCCAGCAGCTCCACCAGGGGTGGAAACACCATATATTTT. Amino acids: CASSSTRGGNTIYF. The full variable domain, its missing parts supplied by reference TRBV11-2 and TRBJ1-3, is EAGVAQSPRYKIIEKRQSVAFWCNPISGHATLYWYQQILGQGPKLLIQFQNNGVVDDSQLPKDRFSAERLKGVDSTLKIQPAKLEDSAVYLCASSSTRGGNTIYFGEGSWLTVV.

J is TRBJ2-5 and V is TRBV11-2, with 7 bases fitting TRBD2. Germline CDR1 is SGHAT and CDR2 is FQNNGV. The CDR3 is 14 residues long. V trimming: 0 bases; J trimming: 5 bases; junction bases outside the gene matches: 3. The CDR3 DNA is TGTGCCAGCAGCTTAGAAGTGCGGGGGGAGACCCAGTACTTC. Protein: CASSLEVRGETQYF.

The V and J genes are TRBV21-1 and TRBJ2-7; the table calls TRBD2, which could not be checked here. TRBV21-1 constitutes a pseudogene. This CDR3 comprises 17 residues. Here the CDR3 DNA reads TGTGCCAGCGGGCCCCAAAAATGGGAGGTAAGCTCCTACGAGCAGTACTTC. It specifies CASGPQKWEVSSYEQYF.

This rearrangement joins TRBV5-4 to TRBJ2-5; D remains ambiguous. CDR3 size: 14 residues. Germline CDR1 and CDR2: SGHNT and YYREEE (reference sequence). Trimming left V 4 bases short and J 2 bases short, with 12 bases between. CDR3 nucleotide sequence: TGTGCCAGCAGCCCCTCCGGTGGACAAGAGACCCAGTACTTC. This codes for CASSPSGGQETQYF.